A selection of T cell receptor beta chains follows, all from one sample in a study of chemoradiotherapy in HPV16-positive cancers. Repertoires were generated with immunoSEQ multiplex PCR, while TCRdb's copy carries only in-frame clones and drops some. The sample has under 50,000 clones; 76% are singletons. Sequences were derived from blood, sampled from a patient who underwent chemoradiotherapy. These receptors originate from a human donor with HPV-associated anogenital cancer. CDR3s include the opening cysteine and the closing phenylalanine or tryptophan. The D gene is left open where the match is weak.

-	TRBJ1-2	TRBV7-2	CTSSFLMTGPQGYTF
-	TRBJ2-2	TRBV30	CAVNRVSANTGELFF
-	TRBJ1-1	TRBV7-3	CASSPGHNTEAFF
-	TRBJ1-5	TRBV11-2	CASSLAGMGQPQHF
-	TRBJ2-5	TRBV15	CATSRVGAGIVEETQYF
TRBD1	TRBJ2-5	TRBV2	CASSRTGQPRETQYF
TRBD1	TRBJ2-7	TRBV5-4	CASSSTGTGHMNEQYF
TRBD1	TRBJ2-3	TRBV29-1	CSGRQGAGDTQYF
TRBD2	TRBJ2-2	TRBV11-1	CASSQSSGGGAGELFF
-	TRBJ1-5	TRBV4-1	CASSPTVNQPQHF
TRBD1	TRBJ1-1	TRBV7-9	CASSFGQGATEAFF
TRBD1	TRBJ1-1	TRBV29-1	CSVEDRGRGWTEAFF
-	TRBJ2-6	TRBV5-6	CASSLGGQANVLTF
-	TRBJ1-1	TRBV7-9	CASIRHNTEAFF
-	TRBJ2-5	TRBV18	CASSLGRGSSETQYF
-	TRBJ1-1	TRBV2	CASSEGGSTEAFF
-	TRBJ1-5	TRBV12-5	CASGLRTTKGPQHF
TRBD1	TRBJ2-7	TRBV5-4	CASSFPGTGDYEQYF
-	TRBJ1-6	TRBV6-5	CASSYWSGRADSPLHF
-	TRBJ2-2	TRBV5-1	CASSGTLNTGELFF
TRBD2	TRBJ2-7	TRBV4-2	CASSQEGQASGVYEQYF
-	TRBJ1-4	TRBV27	CASSNRQVATNEKLFF
-	TRBJ1-5	TRBV30	CAWSGGGNQPQHF
-	TRBJ2-2	TRBV19	CASSIMASNTGELFF